A single sample is the source of the 19 T cell receptor beta chains below, sequenced in a study of blood T cell dynamics during melanoma immunotherapy. Time point defined: week 3, after first cycle of checkpoint inhibitor. The data were produced by immunoSEQ multiplex PCR, yet TCRdb's version contains in-frame clones alone and is incomplete. The sample carries about 8,200 clones, roughly 91% recorded once. This specimen consisted of blood, obtained from a patient treated with checkpoint blockade. These receptors all stem from a human donor with melanoma.

This rearrangement joins TRBV10-3 to TRBJ1-1; 9 bases are a match to TRBD1. This CDR3 comprises 14 residues. Germline V lookup: CDR1 ENHRY, CDR2 SYGVKD. V shed 10 bases and J 1 base; nucleotides not matched to a gene: 7. The DNA of the CDR3 is TGTGCCACCAACCTACAGGGGGCGAACACTGAAGCTTTCTTT. It translates to CATNLQGANTEAFF.

The V call is TRBV27, the J call TRBJ1-5; D not certain. There are 13 residues in the CDR3. Looked up from germline, CDR1 is MNHEY and CDR2 is SMNVEV (reference sequence). Trimming cost V 6 bases and J 6 bases, with 12 bases left between them. CDR3 bases: TGTGCCAGCAGCCCCTCGAACGGTCAGCCCCAGCATTTT. It translates to CASSPSNGQPQHF.

The chain carries TRBV19 and TRBJ1-2, with 9 bases fitting TRBD1. This CDR3 contains 13 residues. The germline gives CDR1 LNHDA, CDR2 SQIVND (reference sequence). Trimming at V came to 5 bases and at J to 5 bases, leaving 3 bases not matched to a gene. The CDR3 sequence: CASSFGQGYGYTF. CDR3 DNA sequence: TGTGCCAGTAGTTTCGGACAGGGGTATGGCTACACCTTC.

The rearrangement uses TRBV6-5 and TRBJ2-5, with 9 bases aligning to TRBD2. Germline CDR1 is MNHEY and CDR2 is SVGAGI. The length of the CDR3 is 16 residues. V lost 0 bases, J lost 6 bases, and 8 bases stayed unmatched. CDR3: CASSYSGRGGKKTQYF. CDR3 nucleotide sequence: TGTGCCAGCAGTTACTCGGGGCGGGGGGGCAAAAAGACCCAGTACTTC.

V gene TRBV18 combines with J gene TRBJ1-1; TRBD1 might be the D (5 bases). V lost 3 bases and J 0 bases, leaving 11 bases between the germline ends. The CDR3 has 15 amino acids. Germline lookup yields CDR1 KGHSH and CDR2 LQKENI. This chain's CDR3 is CASSPTAGMNTEAFF. In DNA, the CDR3 is TGTGCCAGCTCACCGACGGCAGGGATGAACACTGAAGCTTTCTTT.

The CDR3 protein is CASSLGLAGWRETQYF. The CDR3 DNA reads as TGTGCCAGCAGCTTAGGGCTAGCGGGATGGCGAGAGACCCAGTACTTC. This chain joins TRBV5-5 and TRBJ2-5, with TRBD2 matching 9 bases. This CDR3 is 16 amino acids long. J was trimmed by 4 bases and V by 2 bases; bases with no gene match: 9. CDR1 and CDR2 from the germline V gene are SGHKS and YYEKEE (reference sequence).

The chain couples TRBV9 to TRBJ2-3; 11 bases match TRBD2. The CDR3 runs 17 residues. Germline values: CDR1 SGDLS, CDR2 YYNGEE. The J segment lost 5 bases and the V segment lost 3 bases, leaving 11 bases of the junction unmatched. This CDR3 is CASSALRASGGQDTQYF. DNA for the CDR3: TGTGCCAGCAGCGCCCTCAGGGCTAGCGGGGGGCAAGATACGCAGTATTTT.

The chain links TRBV5-1 to TRBJ1-1; D ambiguous. The germline V gene has CDR1 SGHRS and CDR2 YFSETQ. This CDR3 contains 13 residues. V lost 6 bases and J 0 bases, leaving 9 bases between the germline ends. In DNA, the CDR3 is TGCGCCAGCAATTCCCCGGTGAACACTGAAGCTTTCTTT. It yields the protein CASNSPVNTEAFF.

This chain links TRBV19 with TRBJ1-1; unclear D gene. Germline lookup yields CDR1 LNHDA and CDR2 SQIVND (reference sequence). There are 14 residues in the CDR3. Trimming took off 8 bases at V and 3 bases at J, with 16 bases between the two ends. The CDR3 sequence: CASLPRALYTEAFF. The CDR3, as DNA: TGTGCCAGTTTACCCCGGGCCCTCTACACTGAAGCTTTCTTT.

J is TRBJ1-4 and V is TRBV19; D not certain. CDR3 length: 15 amino acids. Trimming left V 6 bases short and J 2 bases short, with 13 bases between. Looked up from germline, CDR1 is LNHDA and CDR2 is SQIVND (reference sequence). Here the CDR3 DNA reads TGTGCCAGTAGGTCGGGGATAAGGACTAATGAAAAACTGTTTTTT. Encoded protein: CASRSGIRTNEKLFF.

The V and J genes are TRBV25-1 and TRBJ1-1, with D maybe TRBD1 (5 bases). The V gene's germline CDR1 is MGHDK and CDR2 SYGVNS. V lost 7 bases to trimming and J lost 6 bases, with 15 bases between them. The CDR3 has 13 residues. The CDR3 reads CASTQWGRAEAFF. For the CDR3, the DNA is TGTGCCAGCACTCAGTGGGGGAGGGCTGAAGCTTTCTTT.

The CDR3 spells CASSQDGIRAREQYF. In DNA, the CDR3 is TGCGCCAGCAGCCAAGATGGCATAAGGGCCCGCGAGCAGTACTTC. V and J are TRBV4-1 and TRBJ2-5, with D hard to call. The J call could be wrong; TRBJ2-7 is a better fit for the DNA end. Germline loops: CDR1 MGHRA, CDR2 YSYEKL. CDR3 length: 15 residues.

This clone has a single count. The rearrangement links TRBV5-1 to TRBJ2-7, with D maybe TRBD1 (6 bases). The V end was cut by 5 bases, the J end by 0 bases, with 6 bases between. The CDR3 has 12 residues. CDR1 and CDR2 (germline): SGHRS, YFSETQ. The CDR3 sequence: CASRDSSYEQYF. DNA of the CDR3: TGCGCCAGCAGGGACAGCTCCTACGAGCAGTACTTC.

This chain uses TRBV19 with TRBJ1-6, with 8 nucleotides matching TRBD1. V shed 5 bases, J shed 7 bases, and the junction held 4 bases outside the gene matches. The CDR3 extends over 14 amino acids. Per the germline V gene, CDR1 is LNHDA and CDR2 is SQIVND (reference sequence). Here the CDR3 DNA reads TGTGCCAGTAGTGCGACAGGGGAAAATTCACCCCTCCACTTT. This sequence encodes CASSATGENSPLHF.

The J gene is TRBJ1-4, the V gene TRBV6-5; D perhaps matches TRBD1 (5 bases). The CDR3 consists of 15 residues. Germline values: CDR1 MNHEY, CDR2 SVGAGI. The V end was cut by 6 bases, the J end by 8 bases, with 19 bases between. For the CDR3, the DNA is TGTGCCAGCAGCCCCCCCAGGGCCGGATCCGAAAAACTGTTTTTT. Translating gives CASSPPRAGSEKLFF.

This clone came up a few times. The J gene is TRBJ1-4, the V gene TRBV27; 8 bases align to TRBD1. The V and J ends lost 5 bases and 8 bases, in that order; junction bases with no gene match: 7. The CDR3 contains 14 residues. Germline values: CDR1 MNHEY, CDR2 SMNVEV (reference sequence). CDR3 DNA: TGTGCCAGCAGTCCCAGACAGGGGAGAGAAAAACTGTTTTTT. Translation gives CASSPRQGREKLFF.

The chain combines TRBV21-1 with TRBJ2-5; TRBD2 reflects the table's D call only, with no check against the DNA. The J call may be in error: the DNA end matches TRBJ2-7 better. TRBV21-1 is a known pseudogene. The CDR3 sequence is 11 residues long. CDR3 nucleotides: TGTGCCAGCAGCAAAGAGTCCGAGCAGTACTTC. Amino acid sequence: CASSKESEQYF.

This chain joins TRBV14 and TRBJ1-2; 9 positions match TRBD1. Per the germline V gene, CDR1 is SGHDN and CDR2 is FVKESK. The CDR3 has 13 amino acids. V lost 4 bases, J lost 3 bases, and 0 bases stayed unmatched. The DNA of the CDR3 is TGTGCCAGCAGCCGGGACAGGGACTATGGCTACACCTTC. This codes for CASSRDRDYGYTF.

The chain combines TRBV28 with TRBJ1-2; 9 bases are shared with TRBD1. V lost 5 bases to trimming and J lost 2 bases; unmatched junction nucleotides: 3. From germline, CDR1 is MDHEN and CDR2 SYDVKM. This CDR3 has 14 amino acids. The CDR3 coding sequence is TGTGCCAGCAGTCTCACAGGGGGCAACTATGGCTACACCTTC. As protein: CASSLTGGNYGYTF.